One sample yielded the 11 T cell receptor beta chains listed below, sequenced in a study of T cell responses to AZD1222 COVID-19 vaccine. Using immunoSEQ multiplex PCR, the repertoire was profiled, and TCRdb retains in-frame clones only, with some absent. The repertoire consists of 140,000 to 150,000 clones, with roughly 91% occurring once and the leading ten covering 9.1%. The input for sequencing was peripheral blood, taken on day 0 of AZD1222 vaccination. The receptors here all came from an adult in good health.

The chain couples TRBV5-6 to TRBJ1-6; D not certain. The CDR3 is made up of 15 amino acids. Germline CDR1 SGHDT, CDR2 YYEEEE. Between the trimmed V and J ends, which lost 1 base and 9 bases, there was a span of 14 bases. DNA of the CDR3: TGTGCCAGCAGCTTGATCGGGGTGCAGCGTTCACCCCTCCACTTT. This codes for CASSLIGVQRSPLHF.

V usage is TRBV4-3 and J usage is TRBJ2-7; TRBD2 matches 12 bases. The CDR3 extends over 14 amino acids. V was pared by 4 bases and J by 3 bases, with 1 base of the junction left unmatched. Looked up from germline, CDR1 is LGHNA and CDR2 is YSLEER. The CDR3 DNA reads TGCGCCAGCAGCCGACTAGCGGGGGACTACGAGCAGTACTTC. Translation: CASSRLAGDYEQYF.

The chain has TRBV18 and TRBJ2-5; D might be TRBD2 (6 bases). The CDR3 covers 17 residues. Germline-derived CDR1 and CDR2 are KGHSH and LQKENI. The germline V and J ends were trimmed by 3 bases and 1 base, with 18 bases remaining between them. The CDR3 coding sequence is TGTGCCAGCTCACCTCCCAACGGGGGATGGGGCCAAGAGACCCAGTACTTC. This translates into CASSPPNGGWGQETQYF.

The chain uses TRBV7-2 and TRBJ1-3; tentatively, D is TRBD1 (5 bases). Trimming took 8 bases from V and 4 from J, leaving 15 bases between them. The V gene's germline CDR1 is SGHTA and CDR2 FQGNSA. The CDR3 runs 14 residues. The DNA of the CDR3 is TGTGCCAGCTCTTCCTCAGGGATCGGAAACACCATATATTTT. Encoded protein: CASSSSGIGNTIYF.

The chain employs TRBV2 and TRBJ1-2; 7 nucleotides line up with TRBD1. Germline V gives CDR1 SNHLY, CDR2 FYNNEI. V trimming: 8 bases; J trimming: 0 bases; junction bases outside the gene matches: 6. The CDR3 covers 14 residues. The CDR3 protein is CASRDRQANYGYTF. The CDR3 DNA reads as TGTGCCAGCCGGGACAGACAAGCTAACTATGGCTACACCTTC.

The gene calls are TRBV4-3 and TRBJ1-2; the D is unclear. V was cut by 7 bases and J by 0 bases, with 24 bases left in between. In germline, CDR1 is LGHNA, CDR2 YSLEER. CDR3 length equals 18 residues. CDR3 DNA: TGCGCCAGCACGCGGCACACCCCTGGAACGATGGCTAACTATGGCTACACCTTC. Translation: CASTRHTPGTMANYGYTF.

This sequence joins TRBV6-5 and TRBJ1-2; TRBD1 agrees at 8 bases. CDR1 MNHEY and CDR2 SVGAGI come from the germline V gene. Germline trimming cut 5 bases from V and 5 bases from J; bases unmatched to any gene: 7. The CDR3 loop spans 14 amino acids. CDR3 DNA: TGTGCCAGCAGTCCTACGGACAGGGATTATGGCTACACCTTC. It specifies CASSPTDRDYGYTF.

CDR3 DNA: TGTGCCAGCATGAACAGGGTCCTCGACCAGCCCCAGCATTTT. It specifies CASMNRVLDQPQHF. The chain carries TRBV6-5 and TRBJ1-5, with D maybe TRBD1 (6 bases). The CDR3 has 14 amino acids. The germline gives CDR1 MNHEY, CDR2 SVGAGI. Between the trimmed V and J ends, which lost 7 bases and 7 bases, there was a span of 17 bases.

The rearrangement uses TRBV5-4 and TRBJ2-5; no reliable D call. CDR1 is SGHNT and CDR2 is YYREEE in the germline V gene (reference sequence). This CDR3 comprises 14 residues. Trimming left V 0 bases short and J 5 bases short, with 11 bases between. The CDR3 spells CASSLVGSQETQYF. The CDR3 region has the DNA TGTGCCAGCAGCTTGGTTGGTAGCCAGGAGACCCAGTACTTC.

The V call is TRBV30, the J call TRBJ1-1; 7 bases are shared with TRBD1. With 4 bases clipped from V and 6 bases from J, the junction kept 8 bases outside the gene matches. CDR3 length: 13 amino acids. CDR1 and CDR2 from the germline V gene are GTSNPN and SVGIG (reference sequence). CDR3 amino acids: CAWTLGGFAEAFF. DNA of the CDR3: TGTGCCTGGACCCTAGGGGGCTTCGCTGAAGCTTTCTTT.

This clone has just a few counts. This chain links TRBV5-4 with TRBJ1-1; D unresolved. Germline-derived CDR1 and CDR2 are SGHNT and YYREEE (reference sequence). Trimming took 1 base from V and 1 from J, leaving 2 bases between them. The CDR3 extends over 12 amino acids. CDR3 amino acids: CASSLQNTEAFF. CDR3 nucleotides: TGTGCCAGCAGCTTGCAGAACACTGAAGCTTTCTTT.